The 9 T cell receptor beta chains below were found in one sample sequenced in a study of CD8+ T cells in alopecia areata. RNA was isolated and reverse transcribed to cDNA, the sequencing template. Some clones are missing from TCRdb's copy, which holds only in-frame ones; the method was immunoSEQ multiplex PCR. The table shows 90,000 to 130,000 clones, with 55% to 75% occurring only once. Sequencing was performed on CD8+ T cells sorted from blood. The receptors come from a human donor in good health.

This rearrangement joins TRBV7-8 to TRBJ1-5; D gene unclear. Germline loops: CDR1 SGHVS, CDR2 FQNEAQ. The CDR3 loop spans 14 amino acids. V was shortened by 1 base and J by 0 bases, with 4 bases between the two germline ends. The CDR3 DNA reads TGTGCCAGCAGCTTAGATTATAGCAATCAGCCCCAGCATTTT. Its protein is CASSLDYSNQPQHF.

The chain recombines TRBV4-1 with TRBJ1-2; D might be TRBD1 (6 bases). The V gene lost 4 bases and the J gene lost 4 bases, with 19 bases spanning the gap. CDR1 MGHRA and CDR2 YSYEKL come from the germline V gene. The CDR3 is 16 residues long. CDR3 DNA sequence: TGCGCCAGCAGCCCTCAGGACAGCTACGATTCCTATGGCTACACCTTC. Amino acids: CASSPQDSYDSYGYTF.

The CDR3 spells CAWSVSGVNSPLHF. The CDR3 DNA reads as TGTGCCTGGAGTGTCTCAGGGGTCAATTCACCCCTCCACTTT. V gene TRBV30 combines with J gene TRBJ1-6; TRBD1 might be the D (6 bases). The CDR3 covers 14 residues. V was pared by 0 bases and J by 7 bases, with 10 bases between. CDR1 is GTSNPN and CDR2 is SVGIG in the germline V gene (reference sequence). The full variable domain, rest sourced from reference TRBV30 and TRBJ1-6, is SQTIHQWPATLVQPVGSPLSLECTVEGTSNPNLYWYRQAAGRGLQLLFYSVGIGQISSEVPQNLSASRPQDRQFILSSKKLLLSDSGFYLCAWSVSGVNSPLHFGNGTRLTVT.

This clone was seen more than once but under ten times. The V call is TRBV27, the J call TRBJ1-6; TRBD1 matches at 7 bases. This CDR3 has 16 residues. V lost 2 bases, J lost 9 bases, and 10 bases stayed unmatched. In germline, CDR1 is MNHEY, CDR2 SMNVEV (reference sequence). CDR3 DNA sequence: TGTGCCAGCAGTTTAGGACCCGGGACAGTGTTTTCACCCCTCCACTTT. Translation: CASSLGPGTVFSPLHF.

The chain uses TRBV11-2 and TRBJ2-5; D call uncertain. The V end lost 5 bases, the J end lost 9 bases, and 10 bases lay between the germline ends. CDR3 length: 11 amino acids. The germline V gene encodes CDR1 SGHAT and CDR2 FQNNGV. CDR3 in amino acids: CASSHGQSQYF. CDR3 coding DNA: TGTGCCAGCAGCCATGGCCAATCCCAGTACTTC.

This chain links TRBV7-8 with TRBJ1-2; possible D gene TRBD1, 5 bases. Trimming removed 7 bases at V and 3 bases at J, with 15 bases between. CDR3 size: 14 residues. Germline V gene sequence: CDR1 SGHVS, CDR2 FQNEAQ. The CDR3 region is CASTPGALDYGYTF. DNA of the CDR3: TGTGCCAGCACCCCCGGGGCGTTGGACTATGGCTACACCTTC.

The chain carries TRBV27 and TRBJ2-3, with D perhaps TRBD2 (7 bases). The CDR3 sequence is 16 residues long. Looked up from germline, CDR1 is MNHEY and CDR2 is SMNVEV (reference sequence). V was shortened by 3 bases and J by 1 base, with 14 bases between the two germline ends. Here the CDR3 reads CASSFGLRGRTDTQYF. The CDR3 coding sequence is TGTGCCAGCAGTTTCGGCCTGCGGGGGCGCACAGATACGCAGTATTTT.

The chain links TRBV9 to TRBJ2-1; 10 nucleotides line up with TRBD1. The CDR3 runs 14 residues. J gave up 9 bases and V 4 bases, and 7 bases lay outside the gene matches. The germline CDR1 and CDR2 sequences are SGDLS and YYNGEE. CDR3 sequence reads: CASSPDRGQGEQFF. The CDR3 DNA is TGTGCCAGCAGCCCAGACAGGGGGCAGGGTGAGCAGTTCTTC.

This clone was observed a handful of times. J is TRBJ2-2 and V is TRBV11-2; D ambiguous. Trimming pared 5 bases from V and 9 bases from J, leaving 10 bases between. This CDR3 region has 12 residues. Germline V gives CDR1 SGHAT, CDR2 FQNNGV. In nucleotides, the CDR3 is TGTGCCAGCAGCCTCCCCCGGCGGGAGCTGTTTTTT. Its protein is CASSLPRRELFF.